These 29 T cell receptor beta chains came from one sample sequenced in a study of CXCR3-negative and CXCR3-positive naive CD8 T cells. The authors made the TRB cDNA libraries by 5' RACE using UMI labels. Following a re-call of the 5' RACE reads, TCRdb has one entry per CDR3 protein and lacks DNA. There are around 52,000 distinct CDR3 sequences in the sample, with around 20% held by the top ten. Sequencing input: memory CD8+ T cells from blood. All receptors derive from a human donor in good health. Some clones in this sample may be carry-over from other donors' samples.

This chain links TRBV4-2 with TRBJ1-6; TCRdb outputs TRBD1, but without DNA this stays unchecked. The germline V gene has CDR1 LGHNA and CDR2 YNFKEQ. There are 18 residues in the CDR3. This CDR3 is CASSPSPYVEGANSPLHF.

Its frequency marks this clonotype as medium-sized. V gene TRBV20-1 combines with J gene TRBJ2-1; no DNA is available, so the TRBD2 call from TCRdb remains unchecked. This CDR3 spans 14 amino acids. The germline V gene encodes CDR1 DFQATT and CDR2 SNEGSKA (reference sequence). This CDR3 reads CSATGTRAYNEQFF.

The chain recombines TRBV11-3 with TRBJ1-1. The CDR3 sequence is 11 residues long. The V gene's germline CDR1 is SGHNT and CDR2 YENEEA. CDR3 sequence: CASSYGWEAFF. The full variable domain, its missing parts supplied by reference TRBV11-3 and TRBJ1-1, is EAGVVQSPRYKIIEKKQPVAFWCNPISGHNTLYWYLQNLGQGPELLIRYENEEAVDDSQLPKDRFSAERLKGVDSTLKIQPAELGDSAVYLCASSYGWEAFFGQGTRLTVV.

The chain recombines TRBV11-2 with TRBJ1-1; with no DNA, the TCRdb D assignment of TRBD1 cannot be verified. This CDR3 is built from 16 residues. The germline gives CDR1 SGHAT, CDR2 FQNNGV. CDR3 sequence reads: CASSHTGGRGNTEAFF. The full variable domain, its missing parts supplied by reference TRBV11-2 and TRBJ1-1, is EAGVAQSPRYKIIEKRQSVAFWCNPISGHATLYWYQQILGQGPKLLIQFQNNGVVDDSQLPKDRFSAERLKGVDSTLKIQPAKLEDSAVYLCASSHTGGRGNTEAFFGQGTRLTVV.

This chain links TRBV5-1 with TRBJ1-1. The CDR3 consists of 20 residues. The germline V gene encodes CDR1 SGHRS and CDR2 YFSETQ. The chain's CDR3 is CASSSGQGRSNTIREIEAFF. Looking up the rest from reference TRBV5-1 and TRBJ1-1 gives the full variable domain: KAGVTQTPRYLIKTRGQQVTLSCSPISGHRSVSWYQQTPGQGLQFLFEYFSETQRNKGNFPGRFSGRQFSNSRSEMNVSTLELGDSALYLCASSSGQGRSNTIREIEAFFGQGTRLTVV.

The chain couples TRBV7-6 to TRBJ2-7; TCRdb's D call, TRBD2, is unchecked because there is no DNA. This CDR3 comprises 15 residues. Germline V gives CDR1 SGHVS, CDR2 FNYEAQ. CDR3 amino acids: CASSATSEPNYEQYF.

V usage is TRBV29-1 and J usage is TRBJ2-7; the TRBD1 assignment by TCRdb is unverifiable without DNA. This CDR3 has 13 amino acids. Per germline, CDR1 SQVTM and CDR2 ANQGSEA. The CDR3 loop reads CSVEEDGAYEQYF.

The chain joins TRBV6-5 to TRBJ2-1. This CDR3 comprises 15 residues. Germline CDR1 MNHEY, CDR2 SVGAGI. Here the CDR3 reads CASSYDQSSYNEQFF.

J is TRBJ2-1 and V is TRBV4-1; TCRdb picks TRBD1, but there is no DNA to check that call. CDR1 MGHRA and CDR2 YSYEKL come from the germline V gene. The CDR3 consists of 17 residues. CDR3 in amino acids: CASSQTGPKSSYNEQFF.

The rearrangement uses TRBV6-5 and TRBJ2-7. Germline V gene lookup returns CDR1 MNHEY and CDR2 SVGAGI. CDR3 length: 13 amino acids. The CDR3 sequence: CASRAELNGEQYF.

V and J are TRBV29-1 and TRBJ1-2; checking the TCRdb D call of TRBD1 is not possible without DNA. Germline values: CDR1 SQVTM, CDR2 ANQGSEA. The CDR3 totals 13 residues. The CDR3 region is CSVEAGGEYGYTF.

This chain uses TRBV7-9 with TRBJ2-7; there is no DNA to check the TCRdb D call of TRBD1. Germline loops: CDR1 SEHNR, CDR2 FQNEAQ (reference sequence). This CDR3 is 14 amino acids long. CDR3: CASSLGGGEAEQYF. Filled out from reference TRBV7-9 and TRBJ2-7, the complete variable domain reads DTGVSQNPRHKITKRGQNVTFRCDPISEHNRLYWYRQTLGQGPEFLTYFQNEAQLEKSRLLSDRFSAERPKGSFSTLEIQRTEQGDSAMYLCASSLGGGEAEQYFGPGTRLTVT.

The chain recombines TRBV6-1 with TRBJ2-3; checking the TCRdb D call of TRBD2 is not possible without DNA. The CDR3 loop spans 13 amino acids. Germline V gene data show CDR1 as MNHNS and CDR2 as SASEGT. This CDR3 is CAGSGGDPDTQYF.

The chain links TRBV7-2 to TRBJ2-1. The CDR3 contains 15 residues. Germline V gives CDR1 SGHTA, CDR2 FQGNSA. CDR3 protein: CASSHSGSSYNEQFF.

The chain recombines TRBV7-2 with TRBJ2-3; TCRdb names TRBD2, which stays unverified in the absence of DNA. From germline, CDR1 is SGHTA and CDR2 FQGNSA. The CDR3 contains 17 residues. CDR3 loop: CASSEEVGLPYTDTQYF.

The chain joins TRBV28 to TRBJ1-2; TCRdb's D call of TRBD1 is untestable without DNA. Germline V gives CDR1 MDHEN, CDR2 SYDVKM. The CDR3 is made up of 12 amino acids. The CDR3 here is CASSLGQGDYTF.

The chain joins TRBV20-1 to TRBJ2-5. Germline CDR1 reads DFQATT; CDR2 reads SNEGSKA (reference sequence). The CDR3 loop spans 12 amino acids. CDR3 region: CSATRAQETQYF.

The V and J genes are TRBV27 and TRBJ2-3; TCRdb returns TRBD2, unconfirmable since there is no DNA. The CDR3 sequence is 13 residues long. The V gene's germline CDR1 is MNHEY and CDR2 SMNVEV (reference sequence). This CDR3 reads CASSSSNEGTQYF.

The gene calls are TRBV21-1 and TRBJ2-1; checking the TCRdb D call of TRBD1 is not possible without DNA. TRBV21-1 is deemed a pseudogene. The CDR3 sequence is 17 residues long. The CDR3: CASSKVGQGLKENEQFF.

V usage is TRBV29-1 and J usage is TRBJ2-2; as DNA is missing, the TRBD2 call by TCRdb cannot be tested. The CDR3 has 14 amino acids. Germline V gene lookup returns CDR1 SQVTM and CDR2 ANQGSEA. The CDR3: CSVDAGRDTGELFF.

The chain combines TRBV14 with TRBJ1-1. This CDR3 contains 15 residues. The germline V gene has CDR1 SGHDN and CDR2 FVKESK. The CDR3 loop is CASSQVAFDNTEAFF.

The V gene is TRBV20-1, the J gene TRBJ1-1. The germline CDR1 and CDR2 sequences are DFQATT and SNEGSKA (reference sequence). CDR3 length: 12 residues. CDR3 protein: CSASLGDTAALF.

V usage is TRBV18 and J usage is TRBJ2-1; TCRdb outputs TRBD2, but without DNA this stays unchecked. CDR1 and CDR2 from the germline V gene are KGHSH and LQKENI. The CDR3 extends over 14 amino acids. The CDR3 loop is CASSPWGKWDSKFF.

The chain couples TRBV12-3 or TRBV12-4 to TRBJ2-5. The CDR3 loop spans 14 amino acids. CDR3 sequence: CASSLAGVLETQYF.

The chain employs TRBV29-1 and TRBJ1-2; there is no DNA to check the TCRdb D call of TRBD1. Germline values: CDR1 SQVTM, CDR2 ANQGSEA. CDR3 size: 11 residues. The CDR3 loop reads CSVEKQGIATF.

The chain combines TRBV20-1 with TRBJ2-3; the TCRdb call, TRBD2, lacks DNA for checking. The CDR3 spans 14 residues. Germline V CDR1 and CDR2: DFQATT, SNEGSKA (reference sequence). Here the CDR3 reads CAGDGAGGTDTQYF.

The rearrangement links TRBV7-9 to TRBJ1-2. This CDR3 is 16 amino acids long. In germline, CDR1 is SEHNR, CDR2 FQNEAQ (reference sequence). The CDR3 is CASSLSEDRANYGYTF.

The chain employs TRBV15 and TRBJ2-1; the D gene TCRdb calls, TRBD2, cannot be checked with no DNA. The CDR3 length is 17 residues. Germline V gene sequence: CDR1 LNHNV, CDR2 YYDKDF (reference sequence). CDR3: CATSRAPGTSANNEQFF.

V gene TRBV14 combines with J gene TRBJ2-5. CDR3 length equals 16 residues. CDR1 SGHDN and CDR2 FVKESK come from the germline V gene. CDR3 loop: CASSQARSIQRETQYF.